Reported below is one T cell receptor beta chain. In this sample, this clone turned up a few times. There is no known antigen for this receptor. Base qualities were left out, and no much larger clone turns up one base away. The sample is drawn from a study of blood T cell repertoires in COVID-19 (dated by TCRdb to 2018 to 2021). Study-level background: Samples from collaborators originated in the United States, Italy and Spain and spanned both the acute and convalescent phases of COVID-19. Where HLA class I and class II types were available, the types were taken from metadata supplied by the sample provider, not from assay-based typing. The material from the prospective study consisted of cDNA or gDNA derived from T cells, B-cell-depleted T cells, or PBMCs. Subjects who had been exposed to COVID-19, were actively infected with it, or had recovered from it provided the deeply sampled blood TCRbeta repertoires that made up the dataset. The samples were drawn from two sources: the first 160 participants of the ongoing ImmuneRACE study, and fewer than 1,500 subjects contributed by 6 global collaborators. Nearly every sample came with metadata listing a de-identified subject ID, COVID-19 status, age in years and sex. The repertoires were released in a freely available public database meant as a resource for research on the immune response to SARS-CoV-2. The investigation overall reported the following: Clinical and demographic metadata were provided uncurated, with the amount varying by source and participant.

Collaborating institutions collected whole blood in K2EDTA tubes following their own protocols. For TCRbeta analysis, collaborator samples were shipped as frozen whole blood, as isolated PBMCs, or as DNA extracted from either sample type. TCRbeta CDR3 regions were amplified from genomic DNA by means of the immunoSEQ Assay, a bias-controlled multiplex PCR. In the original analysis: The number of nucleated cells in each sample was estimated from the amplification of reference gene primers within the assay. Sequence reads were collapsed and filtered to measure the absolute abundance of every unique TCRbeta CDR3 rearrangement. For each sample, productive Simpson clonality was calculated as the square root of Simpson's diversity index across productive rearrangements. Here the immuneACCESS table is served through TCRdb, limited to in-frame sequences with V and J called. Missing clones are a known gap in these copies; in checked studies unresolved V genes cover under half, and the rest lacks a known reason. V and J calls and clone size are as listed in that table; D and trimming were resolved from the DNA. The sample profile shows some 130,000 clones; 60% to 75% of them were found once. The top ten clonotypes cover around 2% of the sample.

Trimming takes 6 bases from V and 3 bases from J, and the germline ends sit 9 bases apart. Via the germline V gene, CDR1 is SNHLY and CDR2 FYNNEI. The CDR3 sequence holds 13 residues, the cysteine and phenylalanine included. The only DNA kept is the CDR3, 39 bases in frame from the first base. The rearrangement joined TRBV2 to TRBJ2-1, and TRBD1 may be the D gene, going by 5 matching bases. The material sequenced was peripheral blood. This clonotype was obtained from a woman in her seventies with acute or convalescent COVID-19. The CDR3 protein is CASSGRGYNEQFF. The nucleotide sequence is TGTGCCAGCAGCGGAAGGGGCTACAATGAGCAGTTCTTC.